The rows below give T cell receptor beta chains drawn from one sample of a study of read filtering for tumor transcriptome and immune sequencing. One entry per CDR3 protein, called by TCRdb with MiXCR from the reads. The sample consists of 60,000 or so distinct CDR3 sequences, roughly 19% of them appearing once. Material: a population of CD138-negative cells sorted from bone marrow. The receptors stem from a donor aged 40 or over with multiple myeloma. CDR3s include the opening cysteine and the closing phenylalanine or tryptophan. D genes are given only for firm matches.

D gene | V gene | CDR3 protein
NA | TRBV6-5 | CASSERDGLSPLHF
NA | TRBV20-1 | CSASQASTDTQYF
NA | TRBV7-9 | CASSLGGLWSEQYF
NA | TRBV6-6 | CATRLSRRLVGELFF
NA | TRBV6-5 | CASSFDTANTEAFF
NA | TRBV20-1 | CSARDLLAYNEQFF
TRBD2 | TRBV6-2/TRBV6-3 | CASSYSASGRSPANTGELFF
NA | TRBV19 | CASLAPAYNEQFF
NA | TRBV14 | CASSQDWPGDTEAFF
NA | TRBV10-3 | CAISESRLGSPEQYF
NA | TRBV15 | CATSIGELSYNEQFF
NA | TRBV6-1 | CASSVADSLSYEQYF
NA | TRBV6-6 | CASSYLKGGGNTIYF
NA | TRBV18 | CASSSSGPRQETQYF
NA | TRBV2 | CASTLTQLAHEQFF
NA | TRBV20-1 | CSAPLVDYGYNSPLHF
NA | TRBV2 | CASSGGGERQYQETQYF
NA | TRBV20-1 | CSARRGNGPYEQYF
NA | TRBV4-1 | CASSQEGGTYNEKLFF
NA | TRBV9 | CASSVAEVNTEAFF
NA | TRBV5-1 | CASMSGPGADTQYF
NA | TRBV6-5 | CASSYSLRNTEAFF
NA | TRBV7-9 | CASSAPGGASSYEQYF
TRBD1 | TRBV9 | CASSVGTGGWNTGELFF
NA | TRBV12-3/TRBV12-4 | CASSFRATEAFF
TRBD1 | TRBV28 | CASRYSPGQGAVVTEAFF
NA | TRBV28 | CAAGGSGGSDTQYF
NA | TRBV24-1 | CATSDLQHPGELFF
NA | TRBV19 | CASNTANYGYTF
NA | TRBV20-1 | CSARDQRVRDEQYF
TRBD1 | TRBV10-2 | CASSDGQGVGNSPLHF
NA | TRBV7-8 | CASSLAEGGRPRSYNEQFF
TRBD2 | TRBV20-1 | CSARTQPGLADYNEQFF
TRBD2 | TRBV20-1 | CSAISSGRRETQYF
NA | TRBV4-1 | CASSLQVGSYEQYF
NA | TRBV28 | CASSLRVAGLYNEQFF
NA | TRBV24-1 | CATSDYRDYGYTF
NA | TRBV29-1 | CSVELAVADTQYF